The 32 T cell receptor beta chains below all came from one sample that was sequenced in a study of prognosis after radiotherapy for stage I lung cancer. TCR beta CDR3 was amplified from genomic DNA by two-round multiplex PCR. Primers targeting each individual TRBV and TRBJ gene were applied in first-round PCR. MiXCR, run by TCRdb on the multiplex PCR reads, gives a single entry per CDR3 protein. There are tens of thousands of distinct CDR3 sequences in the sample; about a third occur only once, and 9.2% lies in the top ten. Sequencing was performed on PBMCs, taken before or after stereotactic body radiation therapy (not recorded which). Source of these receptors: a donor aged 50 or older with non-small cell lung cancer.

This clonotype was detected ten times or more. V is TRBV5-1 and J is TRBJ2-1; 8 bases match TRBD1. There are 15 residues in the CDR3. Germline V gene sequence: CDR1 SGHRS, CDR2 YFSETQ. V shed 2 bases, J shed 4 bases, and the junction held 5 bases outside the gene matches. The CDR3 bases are TGCGCCAGCAGCTTCCGACAGGGGTCTTACAATGAGCAGTTCTTC. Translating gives CASSFRQGSYNEQFF.

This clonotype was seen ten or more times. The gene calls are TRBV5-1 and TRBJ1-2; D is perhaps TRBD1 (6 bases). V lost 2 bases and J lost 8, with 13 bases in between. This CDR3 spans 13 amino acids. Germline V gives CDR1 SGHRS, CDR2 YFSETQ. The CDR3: CASSFGRGEGYTF. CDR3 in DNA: TGCGCCAGCAGCTTCGGCAGGGGAGAAGGCTACACCTTC.

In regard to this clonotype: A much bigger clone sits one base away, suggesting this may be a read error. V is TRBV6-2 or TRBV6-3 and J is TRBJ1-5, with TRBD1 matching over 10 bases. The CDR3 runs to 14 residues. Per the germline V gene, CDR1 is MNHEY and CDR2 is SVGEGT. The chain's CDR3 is CASSGQGVDQHQHF. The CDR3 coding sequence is TGTGCCAGCAGTGGACAGGGGGTGGATCAGCACCAGCATTTT.

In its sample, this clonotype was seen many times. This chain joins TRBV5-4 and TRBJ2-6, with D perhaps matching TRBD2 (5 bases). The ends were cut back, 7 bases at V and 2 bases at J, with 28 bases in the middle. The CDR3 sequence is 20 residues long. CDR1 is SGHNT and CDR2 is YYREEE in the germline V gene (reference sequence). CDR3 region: CASSPSSRAPTGAGANVLTF. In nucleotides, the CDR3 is TGTGCCAGCTCGCCTTCGTCCCGGGCCCCTACCGGGGCTGGGGCCAACGTCCTGACTTTC.

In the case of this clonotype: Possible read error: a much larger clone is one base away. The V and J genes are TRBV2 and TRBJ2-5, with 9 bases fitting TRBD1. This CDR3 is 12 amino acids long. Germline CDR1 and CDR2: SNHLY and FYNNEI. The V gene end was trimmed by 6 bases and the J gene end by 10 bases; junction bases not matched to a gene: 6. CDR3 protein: CASRDRGQNQYF. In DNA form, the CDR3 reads TGTGCCAGCAGGGACAGGGGCCAGAACCAGTACTTC.

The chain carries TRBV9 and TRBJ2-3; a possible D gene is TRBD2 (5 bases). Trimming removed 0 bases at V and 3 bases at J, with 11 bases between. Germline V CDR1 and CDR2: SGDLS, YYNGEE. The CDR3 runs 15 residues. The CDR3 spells CASSVGGLGTDTQYF. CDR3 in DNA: TGTGCCAGCAGCGTAGGAGGGTTGGGTACAGATACGCAGTATTTT.

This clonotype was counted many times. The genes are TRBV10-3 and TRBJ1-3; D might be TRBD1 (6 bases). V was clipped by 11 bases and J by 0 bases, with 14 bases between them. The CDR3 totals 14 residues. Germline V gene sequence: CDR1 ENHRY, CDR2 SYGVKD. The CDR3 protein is CASGGQISGNTIYF. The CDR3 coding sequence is TGTGCCTCGGGGGGCCAGATCTCTGGAAACACCATATATTTT.

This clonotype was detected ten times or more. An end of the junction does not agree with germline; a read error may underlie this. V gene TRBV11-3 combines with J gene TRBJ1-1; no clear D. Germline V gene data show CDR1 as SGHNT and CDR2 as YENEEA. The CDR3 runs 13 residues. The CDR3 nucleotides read TGTGCCAGCAGATTAGGGCGGAACACTGAAGCTTTCTTT. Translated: CASRLGRNTEAFF.

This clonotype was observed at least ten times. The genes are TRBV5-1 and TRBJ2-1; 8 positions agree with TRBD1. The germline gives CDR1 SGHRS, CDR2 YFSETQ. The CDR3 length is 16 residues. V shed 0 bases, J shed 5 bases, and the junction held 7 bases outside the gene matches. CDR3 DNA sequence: TGCGCCAGCAGCTTGGGGACAGGGAATGGCGACAATGAGCAGTTCTTC. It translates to CASSLGTGNGDNEQFF.

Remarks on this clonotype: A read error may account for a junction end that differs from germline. CDR3 DNA sequence: TGTGCCGGCAGCTTAGGACAGGGGTCGGAGGGCCATTACTTC. Its translation is CAGSLGQGSEGHYF. J is TRBJ2-5 and V is TRBV7-2; 9 nucleotides match TRBD1. Germline V gene lookup returns CDR1 SGHTA and CDR2 FQGNSA. This CDR3 comprises 14 residues.

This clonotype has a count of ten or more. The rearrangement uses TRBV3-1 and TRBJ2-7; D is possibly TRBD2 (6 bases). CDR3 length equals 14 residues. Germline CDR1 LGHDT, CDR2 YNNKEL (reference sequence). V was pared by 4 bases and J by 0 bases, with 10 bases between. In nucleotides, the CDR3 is TGTGCCAGCAGCCCCTGGGGGGACTCCTACGAGCAGTACTTC. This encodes CASSPWGDSYEQYF.

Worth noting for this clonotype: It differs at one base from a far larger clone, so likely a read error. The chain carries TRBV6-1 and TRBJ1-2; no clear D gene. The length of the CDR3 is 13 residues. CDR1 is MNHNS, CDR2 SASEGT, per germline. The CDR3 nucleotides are TGTGCCATCAGTAGGCCGGGCCCGGCGGGCTACACCTTC. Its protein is CAISRPGPAGYTF.

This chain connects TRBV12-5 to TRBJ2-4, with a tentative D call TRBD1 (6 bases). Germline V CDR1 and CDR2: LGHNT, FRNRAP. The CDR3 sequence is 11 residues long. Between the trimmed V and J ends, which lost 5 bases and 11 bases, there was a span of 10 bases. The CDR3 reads CASGLRGVQYF. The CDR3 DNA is TGTGCTAGTGGTCTCAGGGGAGTTCAGTACTTC.

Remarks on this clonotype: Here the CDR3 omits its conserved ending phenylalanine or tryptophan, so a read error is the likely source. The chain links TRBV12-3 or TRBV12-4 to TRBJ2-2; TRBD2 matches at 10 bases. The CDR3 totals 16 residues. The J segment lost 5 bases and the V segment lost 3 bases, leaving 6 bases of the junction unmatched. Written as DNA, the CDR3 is TGTGCCAGCAGTTTTACTAGCGGGACAGGTACCGGGGAGCTGTTTCTT. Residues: CASSFTSGTGTGELFL.

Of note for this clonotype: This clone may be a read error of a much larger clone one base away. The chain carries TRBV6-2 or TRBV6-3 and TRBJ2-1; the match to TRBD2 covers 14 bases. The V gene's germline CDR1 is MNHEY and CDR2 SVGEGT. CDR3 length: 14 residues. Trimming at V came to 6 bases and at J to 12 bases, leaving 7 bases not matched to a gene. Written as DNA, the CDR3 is TGTGCCAGCAGGAGACTAGCGGGAGGGCCATGGCAGTTCTTC. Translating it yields CASRRLAGGPWQFF.

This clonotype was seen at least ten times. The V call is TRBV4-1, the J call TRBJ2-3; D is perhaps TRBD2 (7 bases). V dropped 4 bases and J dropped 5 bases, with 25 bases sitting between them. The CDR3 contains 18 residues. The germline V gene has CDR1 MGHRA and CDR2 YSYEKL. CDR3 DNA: TGCGCCAGCAGCCCCGTAGAGGGGGACTATAGCACAGAAGATACGCAGTATTTT. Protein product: CASSPVEGDYSTEDTQYF.

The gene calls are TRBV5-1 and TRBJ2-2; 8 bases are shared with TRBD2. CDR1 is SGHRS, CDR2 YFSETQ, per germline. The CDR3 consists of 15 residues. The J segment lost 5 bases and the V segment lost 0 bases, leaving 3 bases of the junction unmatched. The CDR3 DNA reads TGCGCCAGCAGCTTGGGGTCTAGCGGGACCGGGGAGCTGTTTTTT. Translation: CASSLGSSGTGELFF.

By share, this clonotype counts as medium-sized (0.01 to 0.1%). The CDR3 reads CASSPPETAYTGELFF. CDR3 sequence (DNA): TGTGCCAGCTCACCACCGGAGACAGCTTACACCGGGGAGCTGTTTTTT. This chain joins TRBV18 and TRBJ2-2; TRBD1 might be the D (5 bases). This CDR3 is built from 16 residues. V was trimmed by 0 bases and J by 3 bases, leaving 11 bases between them. Germline values: CDR1 KGHSH, CDR2 LQKENI.

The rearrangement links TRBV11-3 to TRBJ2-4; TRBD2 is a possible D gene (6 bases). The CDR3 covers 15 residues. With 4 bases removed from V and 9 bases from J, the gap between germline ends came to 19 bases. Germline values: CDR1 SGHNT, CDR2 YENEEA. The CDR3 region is CASSSPLPGRGIQYF. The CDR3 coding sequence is TGTGCCAGCAGCTCCCCCTTGCCCGGGAGAGGCATTCAGTACTTC.

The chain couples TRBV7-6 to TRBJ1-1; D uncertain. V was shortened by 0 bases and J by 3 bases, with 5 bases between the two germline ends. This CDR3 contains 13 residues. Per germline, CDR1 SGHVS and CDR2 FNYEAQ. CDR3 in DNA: TGTGCCAGCAGCTTAGCTGGGTACACTGAAGCTTTCTTT. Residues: CASSLAGYTEAFF.

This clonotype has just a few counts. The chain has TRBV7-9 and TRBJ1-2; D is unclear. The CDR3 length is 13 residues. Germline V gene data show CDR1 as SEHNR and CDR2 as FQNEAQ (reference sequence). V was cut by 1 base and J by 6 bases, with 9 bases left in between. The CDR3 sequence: CASSLVGGDGYTF. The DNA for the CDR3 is TGTGCCAGCAGCTTAGTAGGTGGGGATGGCTACACCTTC.

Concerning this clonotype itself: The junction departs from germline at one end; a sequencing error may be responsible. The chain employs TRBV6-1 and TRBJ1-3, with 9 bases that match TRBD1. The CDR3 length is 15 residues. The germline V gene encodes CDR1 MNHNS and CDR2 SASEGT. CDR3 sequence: CASSRDRVSGSTIYF. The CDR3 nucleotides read TGTGCCAGCAGTCGGGACAGGGTATCGGGAAGCACCATATATTTT.

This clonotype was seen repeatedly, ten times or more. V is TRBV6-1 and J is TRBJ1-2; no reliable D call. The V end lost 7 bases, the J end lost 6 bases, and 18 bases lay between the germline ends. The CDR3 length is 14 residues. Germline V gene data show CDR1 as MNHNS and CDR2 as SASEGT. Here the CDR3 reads CASNRGGTKDGYTF. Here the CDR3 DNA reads TGTGCCAGCAACCGCGGTGGCACTAAGGATGGCTACACCTTC.

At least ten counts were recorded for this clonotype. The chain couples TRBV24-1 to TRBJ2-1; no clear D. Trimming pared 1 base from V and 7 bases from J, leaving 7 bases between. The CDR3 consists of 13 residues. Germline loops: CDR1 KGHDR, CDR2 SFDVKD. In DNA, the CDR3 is TGTGCCACCAGTGATTTCGTTGGAAATGAGCAGTTCTTC. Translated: CATSDFVGNEQFF.

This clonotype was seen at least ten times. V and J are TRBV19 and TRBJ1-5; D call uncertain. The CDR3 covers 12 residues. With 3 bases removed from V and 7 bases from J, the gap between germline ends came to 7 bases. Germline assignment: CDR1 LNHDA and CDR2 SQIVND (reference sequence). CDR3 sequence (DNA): TGTGCCAGTAGTATTTTAAGCCAGCCCCAGCATTTT. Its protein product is CASSILSQPQHF.

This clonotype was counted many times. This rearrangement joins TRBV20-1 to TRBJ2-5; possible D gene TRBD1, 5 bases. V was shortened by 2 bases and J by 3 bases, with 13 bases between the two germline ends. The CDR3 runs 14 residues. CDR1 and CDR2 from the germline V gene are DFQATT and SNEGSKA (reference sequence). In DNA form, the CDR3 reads TGCAGTGCTAGACTGGGGCAAGCTGAAGAGACCCAGTACTTC. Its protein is CSARLGQAEETQYF.

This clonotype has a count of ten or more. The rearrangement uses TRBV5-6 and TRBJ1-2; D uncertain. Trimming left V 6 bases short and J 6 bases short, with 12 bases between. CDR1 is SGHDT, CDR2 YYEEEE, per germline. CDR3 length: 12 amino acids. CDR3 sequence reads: CASTSRQDGYTF. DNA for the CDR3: TGTGCCAGCACCTCCCGGCAGGATGGCTACACCTTC. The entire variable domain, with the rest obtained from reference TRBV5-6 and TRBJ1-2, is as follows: DAGVTQSPTHLIKTRGQQVTLRCSPKSGHDTVSWYQQALGQGPQFIFQYYEEEERQRGNFPDRFSGHQFPNYSSELNVNALLLGDSALYLCASTSRQDGYTFGSGTRLTVV.

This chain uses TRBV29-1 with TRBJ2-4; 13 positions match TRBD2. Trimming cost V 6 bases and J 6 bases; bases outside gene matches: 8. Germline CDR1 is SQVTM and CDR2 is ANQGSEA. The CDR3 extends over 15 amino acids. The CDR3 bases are TGCAGCGTAACCGGGACTAGCGGGGATACAAACATTCAGTACTTC. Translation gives CSVTGTSGDTNIQYF.

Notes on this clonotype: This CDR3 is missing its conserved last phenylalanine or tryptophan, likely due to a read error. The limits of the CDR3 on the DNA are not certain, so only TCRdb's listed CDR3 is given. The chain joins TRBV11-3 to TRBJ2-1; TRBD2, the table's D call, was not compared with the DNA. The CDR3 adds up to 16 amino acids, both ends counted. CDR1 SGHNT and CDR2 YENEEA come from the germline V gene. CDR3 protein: CASSLGASGPTGEKFL.

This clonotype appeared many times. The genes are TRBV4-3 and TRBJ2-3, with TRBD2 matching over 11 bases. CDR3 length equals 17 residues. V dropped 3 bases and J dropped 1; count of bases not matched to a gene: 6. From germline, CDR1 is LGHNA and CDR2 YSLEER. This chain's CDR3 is CASSHSGTSGGTDTQYF. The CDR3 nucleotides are TGCGCCAGCAGCCATTCTGGGACTAGCGGAGGCACAGATACGCAGTATTTT.

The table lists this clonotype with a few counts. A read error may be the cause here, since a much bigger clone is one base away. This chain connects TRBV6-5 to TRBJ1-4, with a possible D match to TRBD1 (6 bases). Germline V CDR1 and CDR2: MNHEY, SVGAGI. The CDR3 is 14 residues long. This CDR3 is CASSYITGSEKLSF. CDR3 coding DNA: TGTGCCAGCAGTTACATCACAGGGTCCGAAAAACTGTCTTTT.

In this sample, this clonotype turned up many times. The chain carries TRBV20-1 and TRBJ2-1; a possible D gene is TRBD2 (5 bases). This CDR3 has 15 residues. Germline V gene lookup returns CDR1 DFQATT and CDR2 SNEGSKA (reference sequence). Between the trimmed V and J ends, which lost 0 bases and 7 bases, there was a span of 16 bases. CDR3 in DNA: TGCAGTGCTAGAGATGACCGGCGGGTAAGGAATGAGCAGTTCTTC. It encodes CSARDDRRVRNEQFF.